The subject of this entry is one T cell receptor beta chain. What it recognizes is unknown. Clones were sequenced by immunoSEQ multiplex PCR, and TCRdb holds only the in-frame ones, with some missing. The sample carries around 450,000 clones, roughly nine tenths recorded once. The entry originates in a study of Ad26.COV2.S vaccination and SARS-CoV-2 variants. Study findings and constraints: Recipients given vaccine exceeded placebo recipients in spike-specific TCR breadth. Participants given vaccine showed non-spike TCR breadth similar to that of placebo recipients. Total T cell responses may have been underestimated by the TCR breadth and depth analyses.

Stated treatment: some 20 received Ad26.COV2.S at low or high dose, single or two shots; about 5 received placebo; per-sample allocation not given. Vaccine and placebo recipients were sampled on day 63 after the first injection. Between the trimmed V and J ends, which lost 1 base and 3 bases, there was a span of 7 bases. Germline V gene data show CDR1 as MNHEY and CDR2 as SMNVEV (reference sequence). This CDR3 spans 14 amino acids. The chain employs TRBV27 and TRBJ1-5; D is unclear. The clonotype was recovered from a person between 18 and 59 years old who received the Ad26.COV2.S COVID-19 vaccine or a placebo. Source: peripheral blood, taken in a trial of Ad26.COV2.S vaccine versus placebo. CDR3 amino acids: CASSLYGINQPQHF. The CDR3 region has the DNA TGTGCCAGCAGTTTATACGGTATCAATCAGCCCCAGCATTTT.